Sequencing of this TCR beta chain was carried out in a study of human T cells and chemical hapten exposure. Looking at the study overall: Donors were sensitized with 2% DPC on the upper inner arm.

Time point: patch test 3, about 24 weeks after DPC sensitization. Treatment meaning: therapeutic diphenylcyclopropenone sensitization with weekly scalp DPC. This CDR3 is 11 amino acids long. The V and J ends lost 0 bases and 6 bases respectively, with 2 bases between them. Germline V CDR1 and CDR2: SGDLS, YYNGEE. TCRdb fed the RACE reads into MiXCR, producing one record per CDR3 protein. The sample shows about 97,000 distinct CDR3 sequences, 27% of them seen only once. The chain couples TRBV9 to TRBJ2-3; D is uncertain. This TCR derives from a man between 35 and 55 years old with alopecia areata. Some clones in this sample may be carry-over from other donors' samples. The sequences come from whole blood, collected in connection with sensitization to the hapten diphenylcyclopropenone (DPC). CDR3 sequence reads: CASSVGDTQYF. The CDR3 nucleotides read TGTGCCAGCAGCGTAGGCGATACGCAGTATTTT.